This TCR beta chain was documented in a study of blood T cells in healthy people across ages. After removal of 1 base from V and 4 bases from J, the junction contained 8 bases not matched to a gene. This CDR3 contains 15 residues. In germline, CDR1 is DFQATT, CDR2 SNEGSKA (reference sequence). Study-wide points: A roughly linear age-dependent decrease characterized TCR beta diversity per million T cells.

A second PCR of 7 to 11 cycles used a sample-barcoded 5' primer and a J-beta primer mix. TCRdb processed the 5' RACE reads anew with MiXCR; each CDR3 protein has one entry. Among 1.4 million or so distinct CDR3 sequences listed, approximately 42% were seen once. Donation came from healthy Caucasian individuals in Russia who were aged 6 to 90. Researchers report isolating at least 6.5 million PBMCs per sample. Total RNA, at least 6 micrograms per sample, was extracted from PBMCs. On this clonotype: As yet, its antigen is unknown.

The rearrangement uses TRBV20-1 and TRBJ2-7, with 9 bases identical to TRBD2. The sequencing sample was made of blood. The TCR was taken from a woman aged 18-35 years in good health. DNA for the CDR3: TGCAGTGCTAGAGGGGTTAGCGGGAGTAAGTACGAGCAGTACTTC. Protein product: CSARGVSGSKYEQYF.